The clone carrying this TCR beta chain qualifies as medium-sized. Antigen specificity is unknown. Each TRB amplification used roughly 240-550 ng of genomic DNA from blood. The data are from a study of T and B cells in COVID-19 patients. Study-level information: COVID-19 patients gave peripheral blood either during active infection or after recovery. Study observations and caveats: Symptomatic-phase blood samples from mildly ill patients and early samples from severe cases were scarce. Active COVID-19 showed highly clonal TRB repertoires; recovery showed diversity and richness above healthy donors.

BIOMED2 TRB-A/B primer pools were used in multiplex TRB PCR. One entry per CDR3 protein, called by TCRdb with MiXCR from the multiplex PCR reads. Of 4,000 to 5,000 distinct CDR3 sequences in the sample, under 30% were seen once. This CDR3 region has 14 residues. CDR1 and CDR2 (germline): SGHKS, YYEKEE (reference sequence). J gave up 3 bases and V 4 bases, and 5 bases lay outside the gene matches. The rearrangement uses TRBV5-5 and TRBJ1-1, with 8 bases identical to TRBD1. The specimen was blood. The sequence was collected from a human donor with active COVID-19. The DNA of the CDR3 is TGTGCCAGCAGCCACCCGACAGGGGACACTGAAGCTTTCTTT. It translates to CASSHPTGDTEAFF.